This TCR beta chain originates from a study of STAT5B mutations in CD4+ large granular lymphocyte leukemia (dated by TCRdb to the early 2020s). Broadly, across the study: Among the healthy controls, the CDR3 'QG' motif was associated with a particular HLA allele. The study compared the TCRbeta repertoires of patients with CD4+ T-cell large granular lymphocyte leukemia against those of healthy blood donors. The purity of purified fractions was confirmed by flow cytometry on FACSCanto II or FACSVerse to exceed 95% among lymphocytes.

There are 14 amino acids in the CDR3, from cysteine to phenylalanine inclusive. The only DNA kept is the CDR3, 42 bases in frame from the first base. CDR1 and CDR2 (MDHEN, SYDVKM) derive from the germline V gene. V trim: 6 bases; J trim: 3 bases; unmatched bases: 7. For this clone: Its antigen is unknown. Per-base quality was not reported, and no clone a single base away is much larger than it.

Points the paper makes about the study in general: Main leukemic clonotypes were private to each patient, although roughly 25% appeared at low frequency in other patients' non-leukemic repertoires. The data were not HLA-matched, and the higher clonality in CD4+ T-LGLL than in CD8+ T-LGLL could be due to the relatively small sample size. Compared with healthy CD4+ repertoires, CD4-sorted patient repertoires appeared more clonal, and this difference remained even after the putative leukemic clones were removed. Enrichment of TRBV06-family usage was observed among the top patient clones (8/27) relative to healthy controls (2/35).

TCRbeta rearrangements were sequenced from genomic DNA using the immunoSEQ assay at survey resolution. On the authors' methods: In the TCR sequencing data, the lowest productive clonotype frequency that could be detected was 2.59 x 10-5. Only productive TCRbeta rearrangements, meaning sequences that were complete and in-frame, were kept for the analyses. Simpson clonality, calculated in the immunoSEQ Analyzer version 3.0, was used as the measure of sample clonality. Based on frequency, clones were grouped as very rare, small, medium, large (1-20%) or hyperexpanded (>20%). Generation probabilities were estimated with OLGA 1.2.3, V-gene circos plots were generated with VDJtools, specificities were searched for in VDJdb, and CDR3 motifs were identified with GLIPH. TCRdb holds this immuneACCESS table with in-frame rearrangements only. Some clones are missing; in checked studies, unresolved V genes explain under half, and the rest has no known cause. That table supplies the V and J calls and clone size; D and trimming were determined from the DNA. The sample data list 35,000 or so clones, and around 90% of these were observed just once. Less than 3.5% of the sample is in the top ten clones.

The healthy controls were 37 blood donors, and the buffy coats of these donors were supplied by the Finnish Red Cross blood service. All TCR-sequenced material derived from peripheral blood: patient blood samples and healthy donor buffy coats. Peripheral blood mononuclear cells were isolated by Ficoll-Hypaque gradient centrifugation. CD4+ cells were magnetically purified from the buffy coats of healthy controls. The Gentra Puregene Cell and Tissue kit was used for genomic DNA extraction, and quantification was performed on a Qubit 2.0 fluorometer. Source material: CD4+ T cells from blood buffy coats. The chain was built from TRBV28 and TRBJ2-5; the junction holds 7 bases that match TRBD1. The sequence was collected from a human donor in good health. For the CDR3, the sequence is CASSPGQLKETQYF. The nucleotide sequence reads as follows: TGTGCCAGCAGCCCGGGACAGTTGAAAGAGACCCAGTACTTC.